This TCR beta chain was identified in a study of T cell responses to AZD1222 COVID-19 vaccine. Findings of the study overall: Only after the peak T cell response were repertoires sampled.

As regards this clone: Its target is not known.

The CDR3 is made up of 17 amino acids. Trimming stripped 0 bases from V and 3 bases from J, with 17 bases between. Germline V lookup: CDR1 KGHSH, CDR2 LQKENI. The table came from immunoSEQ multiplex PCR; TCRdb's copy has only in-frame clones and leaves some out. This repertoire shows around 130,000 clones, more than 85% found once; its top ten account for 0.85% to 0.95%. Sample: peripheral blood, taken on day 0 of AZD1222 vaccination. The chain links TRBV18 to TRBJ2-5, with D maybe TRBD2 (6 bases). The TCR originated in an adult in good health. The CDR3 region is CASSPPWRGDGEETQYF. CDR3 nucleotides: TGTGCCAGCTCACCACCGTGGCGGGGCGACGGGGAAGAGACCCAGTACTTC.